The entry below gives a single TCR beta chain sequence along with its context. Its cognate antigen is unknown. Some clones are missing from TCRdb's copy, which holds only in-frame ones; the method was immunoSEQ multiplex PCR. The table includes 100,000 to 150,000 clones, around 85% detected once. This sample is part of a study of T cell responses to AZD1222 COVID-19 vaccine. Study-wide findings and caveats: White British people made up most donors, females outnumbered males, and clonal diversity was possibly underestimated. After two AZD1222 doses, spike-specific TCR breadth and depth rose versus day 0. Spike as a whole was targeted by vaccine-associated CD4 TCRs, dominant at 160-218 and 743-854.

CDR3 length equals 15 residues. V lost 2 bases, J lost 7 bases, and 8 bases stayed unmatched. Germline CDR1 is MNHEY and CDR2 is SVGAGI. The clonotype originates from an adult in good health. This chain joins TRBV6-5 and TRBJ2-1, with 7 bases aligning to TRBD2. Sequences were derived from peripheral blood, sampled on day 0 of AZD1222 vaccination. Here the CDR3 reads CASSYGAGVGNEQFF. The CDR3 DNA sequence: TGTGCCAGCAGTTACGGTGCGGGGGTTGGGAATGAGCAGTTCTTC.